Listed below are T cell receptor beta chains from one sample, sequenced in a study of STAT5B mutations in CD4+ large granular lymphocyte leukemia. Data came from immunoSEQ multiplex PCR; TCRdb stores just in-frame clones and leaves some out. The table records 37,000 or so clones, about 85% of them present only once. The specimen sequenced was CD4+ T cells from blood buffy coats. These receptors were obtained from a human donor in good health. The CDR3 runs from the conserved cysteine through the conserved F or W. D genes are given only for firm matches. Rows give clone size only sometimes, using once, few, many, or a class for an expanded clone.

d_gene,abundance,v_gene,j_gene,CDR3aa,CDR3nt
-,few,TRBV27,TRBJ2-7,CASSLSSYEQYF,TGTGCCAGCAGTCTTAGCTCCTACGAGCAGTACTTC
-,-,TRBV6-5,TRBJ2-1,CASSYSPGPYNEQFF,TGTGCCAGCAGTTACTCCCCGGGACCCTACAATGAGCAGTTCTTC
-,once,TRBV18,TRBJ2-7,CASSPTGPGGYF,TGTGCCAGCTCACCGACAGGGCCGGGGGGGTACTTC
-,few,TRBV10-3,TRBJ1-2,CAISESGDGYTF,TGTGCCATCAGTGAGTCAGGCGACGGCTACACCTTC
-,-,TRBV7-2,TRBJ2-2,CASSLRAGELFF,TGTGCCAGCAGCTTAAGGGCCGGGGAGCTGTTTTTT
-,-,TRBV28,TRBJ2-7,CASYKWASDGEQYF,TGTGCCAGCTACAAGTGGGCGAGTGACGGAGAGCAGTACTTC
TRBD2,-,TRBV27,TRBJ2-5,CASSLSQGGLAGGRETQYF,TGTGCCAGCAGTTTATCGCAGGGGGGACTAGCGGGAGGGAGAGAGACCCAGTACTTC
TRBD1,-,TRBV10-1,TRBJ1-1,CANTSSGQGFIF,TGCGCCAATACCTCGTCGGGACAGGGTTTCATCTTT
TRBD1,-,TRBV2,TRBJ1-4,CASSVQGANEKLFF,TGTGCCAGCAGTGTTCAGGGGGCCAATGAAAAACTGTTTTTT
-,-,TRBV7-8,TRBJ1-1,CASSLEDRETEAFF,TGTGCCAGCAGCTTAGAGGACAGAGAGACTGAAGCTTTCTTT
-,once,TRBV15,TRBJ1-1,CATSSQGGGTEAFF,TGTGCCACCAGCAGTCAGGGAGGGGGAACTGAAGCTTTCTTT